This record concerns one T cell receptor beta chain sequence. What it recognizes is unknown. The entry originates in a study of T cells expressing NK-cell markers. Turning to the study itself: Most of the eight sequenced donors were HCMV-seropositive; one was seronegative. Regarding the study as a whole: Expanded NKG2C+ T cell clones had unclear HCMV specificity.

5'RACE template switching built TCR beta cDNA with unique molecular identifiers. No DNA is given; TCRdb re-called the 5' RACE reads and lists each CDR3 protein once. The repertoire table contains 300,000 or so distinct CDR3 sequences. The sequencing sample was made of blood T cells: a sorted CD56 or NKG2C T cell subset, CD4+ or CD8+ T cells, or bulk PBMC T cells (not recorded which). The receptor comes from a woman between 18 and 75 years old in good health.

The CDR3 loop reads CASSWDRGLEKLFF. J is TRBJ1-4 and V is TRBV6-5; TCRdb's assignment of TRBD1 cannot be checked, as there is no DNA. The CDR3 runs to 14 residues. Germline CDR1 MNHEY, CDR2 SVGAGI.